This paragraph covers one TCR beta chain sequence. Its specificity is unknown. This record belongs to a study of cytomegalovirus exposure and HLA in healthy donors. Findings and limits, study-wide: A later analysis linked a missense DCLRE1C variant to TCR beta V- and J-gene trimming.

Primers for the PCR totalled 60 Vbeta and 13 Jbeta. Generated by immunoSEQ multiplex PCR, the TCRdb table keeps only in-frame clones and is missing some. The table lists approximately 150,000 clones, 60% to 80% of them singletons. There were likely unrecorded immune exposures, though donors were nominally healthy when sampled. Per germline, CDR1 SQVTM and CDR2 ANQGSEA. The CDR3 sequence is 15 residues long. After removal of 0 bases from V and 5 bases from J, the junction contained 6 bases not matched to a gene. The sequence was obtained from a man aged 60 to 69 in good health and CMV-seronegative. The chain links TRBV29-1 to TRBJ2-2; 7 bases are a match to TRBD2. Specimen: PBMCs. In DNA form, the CDR3 reads TGCAGCGTTGAAGATGGAGTTAGCGGGACCGGGGAGCTGTTTTTT. It codes for CSVEDGVSGTGELFF.